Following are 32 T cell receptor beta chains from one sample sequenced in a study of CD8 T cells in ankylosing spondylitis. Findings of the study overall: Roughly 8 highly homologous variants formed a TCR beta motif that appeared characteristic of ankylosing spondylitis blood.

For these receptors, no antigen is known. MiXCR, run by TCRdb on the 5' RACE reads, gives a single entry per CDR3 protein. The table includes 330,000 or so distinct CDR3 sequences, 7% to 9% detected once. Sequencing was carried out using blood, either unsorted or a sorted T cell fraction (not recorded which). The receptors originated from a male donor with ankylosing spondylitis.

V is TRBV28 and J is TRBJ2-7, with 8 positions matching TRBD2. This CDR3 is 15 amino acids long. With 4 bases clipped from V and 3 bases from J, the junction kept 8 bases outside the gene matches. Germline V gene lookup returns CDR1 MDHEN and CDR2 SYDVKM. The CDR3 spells CASSWTGTRLYEQYF. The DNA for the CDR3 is TGTGCCAGCAGTTGGACCGGGACTAGACTCTACGAGCAGTACTTC.

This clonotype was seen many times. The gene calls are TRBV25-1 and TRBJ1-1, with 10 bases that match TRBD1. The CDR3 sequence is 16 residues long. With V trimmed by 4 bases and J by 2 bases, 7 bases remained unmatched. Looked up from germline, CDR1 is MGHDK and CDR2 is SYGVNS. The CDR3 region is CASSGTRDRGNTEAFF. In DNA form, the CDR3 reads TGTGCCAGCAGTGGAACGCGGGACAGGGGCAACACTGAAGCTTTCTTT.

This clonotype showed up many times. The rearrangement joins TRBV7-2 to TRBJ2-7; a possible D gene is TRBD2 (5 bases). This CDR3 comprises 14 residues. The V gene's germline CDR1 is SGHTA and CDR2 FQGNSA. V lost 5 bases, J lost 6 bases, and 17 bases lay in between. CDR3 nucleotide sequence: TGTGCCAGCAGCCTGAGGGATCGGGCGGGCGAGCAGTACTTC. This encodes CASSLRDRAGEQYF.

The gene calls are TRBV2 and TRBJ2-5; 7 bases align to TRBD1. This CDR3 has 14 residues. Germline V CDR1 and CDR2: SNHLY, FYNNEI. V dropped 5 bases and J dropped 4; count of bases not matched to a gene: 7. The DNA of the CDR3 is TGTGCCAGCAGTAAGACAGGGTTCGTAGAGACCCAGTACTTC. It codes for CASSKTGFVETQYF.

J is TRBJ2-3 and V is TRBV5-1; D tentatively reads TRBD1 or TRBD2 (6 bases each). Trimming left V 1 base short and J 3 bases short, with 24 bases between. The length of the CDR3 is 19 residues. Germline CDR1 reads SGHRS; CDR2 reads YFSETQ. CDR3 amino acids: CASSLWRDTGTSHTDTQYF. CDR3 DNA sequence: TGCGCCAGCAGCTTGTGGAGGGACACAGGGACGTCTCATACAGATACGCAGTATTTT.

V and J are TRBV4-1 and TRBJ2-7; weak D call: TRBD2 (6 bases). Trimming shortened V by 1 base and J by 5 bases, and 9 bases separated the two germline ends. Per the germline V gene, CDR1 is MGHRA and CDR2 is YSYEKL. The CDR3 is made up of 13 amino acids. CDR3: CASSQGLVNEQYF. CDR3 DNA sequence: TGCGCCAGCAGCCAAGGACTAGTGAACGAGCAGTACTTC.

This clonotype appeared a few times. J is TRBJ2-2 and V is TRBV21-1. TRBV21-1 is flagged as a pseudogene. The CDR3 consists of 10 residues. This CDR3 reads CATRPGELFF. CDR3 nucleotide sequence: TGTGCCACCAGGCCCGGGGAGCTGTTTTTT.

The CDR3 DNA sequence: TGCGCCAGCAGTGATCCACTAGCGGGAGTAGGTGAGCAGTACTTC. Its translation: CASSDPLAGVGEQYF. This chain joins TRBV10-2 and TRBJ2-7; 11 nucleotides agree with TRBD2. Germline V gene lookup returns CDR1 WSHSY and CDR2 SAAADI. Losses at the gene ends were 3 bases for V and 7 bases for J; bases not matched to a gene: 8. This CDR3 has 15 amino acids.

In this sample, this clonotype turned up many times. CDR3 sequence (DNA): TGTGCCAGCCGCCTCGGCGGCGAGCAGTACTTC. Encoded protein: CASRLGGEQYF. The chain carries TRBV28 and TRBJ2-7; D is uncertain. Trimming pared 8 bases from V and 6 bases from J, leaving 11 bases between. The germline gives CDR1 MDHEN, CDR2 SYDVKM. The CDR3 length is 11 residues.

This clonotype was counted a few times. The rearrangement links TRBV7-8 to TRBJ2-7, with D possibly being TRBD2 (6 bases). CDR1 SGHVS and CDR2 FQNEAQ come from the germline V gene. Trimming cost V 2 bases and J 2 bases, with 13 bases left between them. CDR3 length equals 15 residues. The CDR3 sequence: CASSLLGGEAYEQYF. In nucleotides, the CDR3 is TGTGCCAGCAGCTTATTAGGCGGGGAAGCCTACGAGCAGTACTTC.

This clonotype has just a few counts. The CDR3 protein is CASSQDRAGAGNTIYF. CDR3 bases: TGCGCCAGCAGCCAAGATCGGGCAGGGGCAGGAAACACCATATATTTT. The V call is TRBV4-1, the J call TRBJ1-3; a weak D match, TRBD1 (6 bases). This CDR3 region has 16 residues. Germline V gene lookup returns CDR1 MGHRA and CDR2 YSYEKL. Trimming stripped 0 bases from V and 4 bases from J, with 13 bases between.

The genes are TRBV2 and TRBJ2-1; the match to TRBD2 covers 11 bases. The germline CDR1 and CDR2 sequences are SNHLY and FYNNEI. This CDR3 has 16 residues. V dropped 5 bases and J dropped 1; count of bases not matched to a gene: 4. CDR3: CASSYGLAGSYNEQFF. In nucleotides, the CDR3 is TGTGCCAGCAGTTACGGACTAGCGGGTTCCTACAATGAGCAGTTCTTC.

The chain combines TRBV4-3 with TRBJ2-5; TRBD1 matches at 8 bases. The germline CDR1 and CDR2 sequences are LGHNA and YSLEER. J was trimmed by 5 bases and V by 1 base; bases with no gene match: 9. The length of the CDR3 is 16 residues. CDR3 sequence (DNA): TGCGCCAGCAGCCAAGGGACTCAGGGGGCTGGGGAGACCCAGTACTTC. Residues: CASSQGTQGAGETQYF.

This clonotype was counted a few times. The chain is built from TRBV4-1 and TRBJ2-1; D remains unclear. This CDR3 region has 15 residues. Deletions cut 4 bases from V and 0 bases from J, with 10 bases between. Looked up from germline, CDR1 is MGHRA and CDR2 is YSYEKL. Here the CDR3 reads CASSRAPDSYNEQFF. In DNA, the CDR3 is TGCGCCAGCAGCCGGGCCCCGGACTCCTACAATGAGCAGTTCTTC.

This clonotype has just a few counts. DNA for the CDR3: TGTGCCAGCAACACCTGGCCTGTGGAGGCAAGATATAGCAATCAGCCCCAGCATTTT. Its protein product is CASNTWPVEARYSNQPQHF. The chain couples TRBV7-6 to TRBJ1-5, with D hard to call. Trimming took off 7 bases at V and 0 bases at J, with 25 bases between the two ends. Germline V lookup: CDR1 SGHVS, CDR2 FNYEAQ. The CDR3 totals 19 residues.

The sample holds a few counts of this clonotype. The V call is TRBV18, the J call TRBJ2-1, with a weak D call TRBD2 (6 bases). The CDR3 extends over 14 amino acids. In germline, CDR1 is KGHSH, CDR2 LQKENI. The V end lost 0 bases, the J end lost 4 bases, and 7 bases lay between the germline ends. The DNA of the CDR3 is TGTGCCAGCTCACCACCCGGGACTTACAATGAGCAGTTCTTC. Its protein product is CASSPPGTYNEQFF.

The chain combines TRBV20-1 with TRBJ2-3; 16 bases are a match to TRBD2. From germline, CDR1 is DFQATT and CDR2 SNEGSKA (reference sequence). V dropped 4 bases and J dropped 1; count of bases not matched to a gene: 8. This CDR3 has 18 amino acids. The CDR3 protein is CSATMGLAGGGGTDTQYF. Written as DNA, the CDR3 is TGCAGTGCTACAATGGGACTAGCGGGAGGGGGGGGCACAGATACGCAGTATTTT.

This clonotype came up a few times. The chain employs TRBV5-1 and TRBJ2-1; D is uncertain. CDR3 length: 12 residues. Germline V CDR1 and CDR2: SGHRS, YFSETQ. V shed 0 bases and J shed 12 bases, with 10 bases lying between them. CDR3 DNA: TGCGCCAGCAGCTTGGGGCAGACGACGCAGTTCTTC. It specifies CASSLGQTTQFF.

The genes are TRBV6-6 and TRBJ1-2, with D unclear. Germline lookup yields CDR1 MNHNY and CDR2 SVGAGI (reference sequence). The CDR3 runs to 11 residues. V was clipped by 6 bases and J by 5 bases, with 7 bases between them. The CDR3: CASRVGYGYTF. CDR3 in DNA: TGTGCCAGCAGGGTGGGTTATGGCTACACCTTC.

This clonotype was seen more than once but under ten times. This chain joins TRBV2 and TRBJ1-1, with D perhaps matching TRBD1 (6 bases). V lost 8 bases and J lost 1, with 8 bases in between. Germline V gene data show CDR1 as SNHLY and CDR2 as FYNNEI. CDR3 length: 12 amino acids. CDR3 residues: CASEGGNTEAFF. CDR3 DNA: TGTGCCAGCGAGGGGGGGAACACTGAAGCTTTCTTT.

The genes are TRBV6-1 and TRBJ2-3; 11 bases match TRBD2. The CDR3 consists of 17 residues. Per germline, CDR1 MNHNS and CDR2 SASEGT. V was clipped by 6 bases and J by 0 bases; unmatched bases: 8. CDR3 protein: CASRPGLADTSTDTQYF. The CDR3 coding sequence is TGTGCCAGCAGACCGGGACTAGCGGATACTAGCACAGATACGCAGTATTTT.

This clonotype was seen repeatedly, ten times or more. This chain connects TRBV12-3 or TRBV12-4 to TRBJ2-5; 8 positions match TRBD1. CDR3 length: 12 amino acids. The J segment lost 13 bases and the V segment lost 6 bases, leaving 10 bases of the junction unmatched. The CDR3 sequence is CASSAGQVQPYF. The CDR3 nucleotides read TGTGCCAGCAGCGCGGGACAGGTTCAACCGTACTTC.

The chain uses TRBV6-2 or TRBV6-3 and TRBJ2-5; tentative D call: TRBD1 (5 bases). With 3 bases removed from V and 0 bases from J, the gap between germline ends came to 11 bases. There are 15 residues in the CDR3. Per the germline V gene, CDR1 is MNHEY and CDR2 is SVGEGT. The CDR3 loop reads CASSYRQGYQETQYF. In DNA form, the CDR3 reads TGTGCCAGCAGTTATCGCCAGGGATACCAAGAGACCCAGTACTTC.

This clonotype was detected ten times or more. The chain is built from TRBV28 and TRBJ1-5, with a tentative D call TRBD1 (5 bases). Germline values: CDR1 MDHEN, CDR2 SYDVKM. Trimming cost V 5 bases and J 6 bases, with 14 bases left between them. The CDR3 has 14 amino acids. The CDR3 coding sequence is TGTGCCAGCAGTCCACAGACAGAAGCTCAGCCCCAGCATTTT. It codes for CASSPQTEAQPQHF. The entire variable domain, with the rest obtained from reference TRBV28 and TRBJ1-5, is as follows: DVKVTQSSRYLVKRTGEKVFLECVQDMDHENMFWYRQDPGLGLRLIYFSYDVKMKEKGDIPEGYSVSREKKERFSLILESASTNQTSMYLCASSPQTEAQPQHFGDGTRLSIL.

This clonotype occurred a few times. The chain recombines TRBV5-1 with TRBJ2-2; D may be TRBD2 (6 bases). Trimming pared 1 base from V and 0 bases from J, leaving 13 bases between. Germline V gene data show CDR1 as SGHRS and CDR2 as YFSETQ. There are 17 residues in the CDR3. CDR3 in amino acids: CASSLPFGGTNTGELFF. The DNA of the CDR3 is TGCGCCAGCAGCTTGCCTTTTGGGGGGACGAACACCGGGGAGCTGTTTTTT.

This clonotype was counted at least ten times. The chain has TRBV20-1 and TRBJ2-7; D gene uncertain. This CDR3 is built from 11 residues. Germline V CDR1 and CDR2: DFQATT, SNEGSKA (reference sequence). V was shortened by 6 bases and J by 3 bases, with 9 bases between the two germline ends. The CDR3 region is CSAAPGYEQYF. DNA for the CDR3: TGCAGTGCCGCACCGGGCTACGAGCAGTACTTC.

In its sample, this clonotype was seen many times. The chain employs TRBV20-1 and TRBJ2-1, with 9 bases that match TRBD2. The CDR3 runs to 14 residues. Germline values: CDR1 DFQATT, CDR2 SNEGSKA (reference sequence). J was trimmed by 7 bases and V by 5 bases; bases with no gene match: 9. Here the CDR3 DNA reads TGCAGTGCTGGGACTAGCTCAAGGTGGAATGAGCAGTTCTTC. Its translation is CSAGTSSRWNEQFF.

The CDR3 sequence is CASSFDRASNTGELFF. In DNA form, the CDR3 reads TGTGCCAGCAGTTTTGACAGGGCTTCGAACACCGGGGAGCTGTTTTTT. The chain carries TRBV27 and TRBJ2-2; 7 nucleotides agree with TRBD1. V shed 3 bases and J 0 bases; nucleotides not matched to a gene: 4. CDR3 size: 16 residues. Germline CDR1 MNHEY, CDR2 SMNVEV (reference sequence).

The CDR3 nucleotides read TGTGCCAGCAGCAAAATCGGGGGGGTGAATGAGCAGTTCTTC. It yields the protein CASSKIGGVNEQFF. The chain couples TRBV6-4 to TRBJ2-1; 8 nucleotides align to TRBD2. Germline V CDR1 and CDR2: MRHNA, SNTAGT. The trim removed 6 bases at V and 7 bases at J, leaving 8 bases unmatched. The CDR3 totals 14 residues.

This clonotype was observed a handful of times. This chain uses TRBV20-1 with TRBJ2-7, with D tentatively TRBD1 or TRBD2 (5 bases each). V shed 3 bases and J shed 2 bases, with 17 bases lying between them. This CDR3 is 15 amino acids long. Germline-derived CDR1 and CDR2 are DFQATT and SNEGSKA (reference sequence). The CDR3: CSARGVWEKAYEQYF. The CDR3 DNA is TGCAGTGCTAGGGGGGTATGGGAGAAGGCCTACGAGCAGTACTTC.

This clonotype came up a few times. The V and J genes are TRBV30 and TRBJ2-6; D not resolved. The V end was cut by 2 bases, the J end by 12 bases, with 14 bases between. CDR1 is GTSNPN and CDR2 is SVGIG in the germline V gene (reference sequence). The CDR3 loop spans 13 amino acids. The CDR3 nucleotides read TGTGCCTGGAGTTCGGAAAGAGGCCTCGTCCTGACTTTC. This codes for CAWSSERGLVLTF.

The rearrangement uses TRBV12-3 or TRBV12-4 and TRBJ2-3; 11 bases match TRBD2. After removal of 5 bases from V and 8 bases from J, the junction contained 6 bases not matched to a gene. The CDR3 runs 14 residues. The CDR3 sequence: CASSLLAGAVTQYF. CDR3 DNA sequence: TGTGCCAGCAGTCTACTAGCGGGAGCAGTTACGCAGTATTTT.